Sequencing of this TCR beta chain was carried out in a study of neurological immune-mediated disorders. The study's findings and limits: TCR-beta repertoires seemed private in all groups, with no expanded CDR3 amino acid sequences shared.

A total of 2 million PBMCs stored at -80 degrees C provided the unsorted libraries. Per the germline V gene, CDR1 is SGHRS and CDR2 is YFSETQ. The V gene end was trimmed by 0 bases and the J gene end by 4 bases; junction bases not matched to a gene: 11. There are 17 residues in the CDR3. One entry per CDR3 protein results from TCRdb running MiXCR on the 5' RACE reads. The top ten clones hold roughly 17% of a sample with about 24,000 distinct CDR3 sequences, under 15% of them seen once. There are many counts of this clonotype. Its antigen remains unknown. The material sequenced was PBMCs. The sequence derives from a woman between 40 and 50 years old with HTLV-1-associated myelopathy (HAM/TSP). The chain has TRBV5-1 and TRBJ1-1; the match to TRBD1 covers 8 bases. CDR3 loop: CASSLGLGTGRGTEAFF. The CDR3, as DNA: TGCGCCAGCAGCTTGGGACTTGGGACAGGCCGAGGCACTGAAGCTTTCTTT.